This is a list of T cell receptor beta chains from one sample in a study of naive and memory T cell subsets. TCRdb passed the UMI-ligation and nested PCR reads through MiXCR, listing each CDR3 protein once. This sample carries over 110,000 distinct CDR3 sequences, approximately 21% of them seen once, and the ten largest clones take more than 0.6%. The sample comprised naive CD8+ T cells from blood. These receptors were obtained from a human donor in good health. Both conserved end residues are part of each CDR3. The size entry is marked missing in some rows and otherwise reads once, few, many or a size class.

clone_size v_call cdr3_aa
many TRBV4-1 CASSQVARLAGALEQYF
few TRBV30 CAWTAGPLNTGELFF
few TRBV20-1 CSASPGTGLSFF
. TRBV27 CATHLGAKASGTDTQYF
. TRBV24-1 CATSEAGTGYNEQFF
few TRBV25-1 CASSEYFQDSNSYEQYF
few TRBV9 CASSVAPEEEAFF
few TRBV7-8 CASSLSGGLQETQYF
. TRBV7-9 CASSPPGTGIWRNQPQHF
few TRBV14 CASSYTSGGYEQYF
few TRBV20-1 CSARDPSRREQYF
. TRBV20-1 CSALPQGIQAEAFF
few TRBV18 CASSQDLPGTEDQPQHF
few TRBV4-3 CASSQGRTSGTDTQYF
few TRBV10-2 CASSGDTTSEQYF
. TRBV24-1 CATSDLPGYGYTF
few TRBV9 CASSVGREPSYEQYF
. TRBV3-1 CASSQAGISYEQYF
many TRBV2 CASTQGGNEQFF
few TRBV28 CASERRAGSLTDTQYF
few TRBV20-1 CSARVTGQHTQYF
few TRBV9 CASAQGRNTEAFF
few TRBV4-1 CASSQVDLAAYEQYF
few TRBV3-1 CASSQDLERTAYNEQFF
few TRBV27 CASSFFPDNEQFF
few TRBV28 CASSFYGDNEQFF
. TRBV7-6 CASSKREGAYNEQFF
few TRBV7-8 CASSLAVRGPEQYF
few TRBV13 CASSLTSGRASEQFF
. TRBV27 CASSQFAGGNQPQHF
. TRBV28 CASSLRTVRSRGEQYF
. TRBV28 CASSLRDGTYEQYF
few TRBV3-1 CASSERGQTQETQYF
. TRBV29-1 CSAQGGATYEQYF
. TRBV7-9 CASGTDYPYEQYF
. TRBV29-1 CSVRDRGWSEAFF
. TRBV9 CASSPSVAGVGTDTQYF
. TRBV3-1 CASSHDRSLANFYNEQFF
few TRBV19 CASSPADRGTDTQYF
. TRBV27 CASSFSGSEQFF
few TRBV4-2 CASSQVRERGETQYF
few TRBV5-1 CASSWDSNEQYF
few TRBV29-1 CSAVTLRGRGNEQFF
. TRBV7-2 CASSLVSQGKETQYF
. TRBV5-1 CASSPIGESGNTIYF
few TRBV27 CASNEGGPMYNEQFF
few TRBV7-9 CASSQETDTQYF
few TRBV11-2 CASSPGQTRVSGREETQYF
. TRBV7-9 CASSYQRGGQETQYF
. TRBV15 CATSSDFSSYEQYF
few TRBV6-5 CASSYSGWAGELFF
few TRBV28 CASSLSGGNYEQYF
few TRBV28 CASSIISIRTGTGNTEAFF
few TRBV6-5 CASSDQSSYNSPLHF